The rows below give T cell receptor beta chains drawn from one sample of a study of cytomegalovirus exposure and HLA in healthy donors. The table came from immunoSEQ multiplex PCR; TCRdb's copy has only in-frame clones and leaves some out. The sample holds about 59,000 clones, 65% to 75% seen once. Input material: PBMCs. The receptor set was obtained from a man younger than 45 in good health and CMV-seropositive. The CDR3 runs from the conserved cysteine through the conserved F or W. The D gene is left open where the match is weak. Clone size is stated in some rows and not others, as once, few, many or a class when expanded.

TGTGCCAGCAGCATAGGGATCGGGTACGAGCAGTACTTC	CASSIGIGYEQYF	TRBV7-6	TRBJ2-7	.	.
TGTGCCTGGAGGGATGCAGGGCGTGGGGCCCAGTACTTC	CAWRDAGRGAQYF	TRBV30	TRBJ2-5	.	.
TGTGCCAGCATCTTTTTCCCCATAACAGGGACGACTGAAGCTTTCTTT	CASIFFPITGTTEAFF	TRBV27	TRBJ1-1	.	.
TGTTCCAGCAGCTTGGACAGTCCCCCCGCGGAGACCCAGTACTTC	CSSSLDSPPAETQYF	TRBV7-9	TRBJ2-5	.	.
TGTGCCAGCAGCCAAGTCATGGCAACTGAAGCTTTCTTT	CASSQVMATEAFF	TRBV14	TRBJ1-1	.	few
TGTGCCAGCAGCCTCCTAACTAGCTACGAGCAGTACTTC	CASSLLTSYEQYF	TRBV7-9	TRBJ2-7	.	.
TGTGCCAGCAGCTCCTCGGGACAGGGGAATTCACCCCTCCACTTT	CASSSSGQGNSPLHF	TRBV7-9	TRBJ1-6	TRBD1	.
TGTGCCAGCAGCAACCCCGGGACAAACGAGCAGTACTTC	CASSNPGTNEQYF	TRBV11-3	TRBJ2-7	.	.
TGTGCCAGTAGTATTTGGACAGGGGACTACGAGCAGTACTTC	CASSIWTGDYEQYF	TRBV19	TRBJ2-7	TRBD1	.
TGTGCCAGCAGTTACCCCAGGGATGGCTACACCTTC	CASSYPRDGYTF	TRBV6-6	TRBJ1-2	.	.
TGTGCCAGCAGTTTTACGGGGGACCCACCCTACGAGCAGTACTTC	CASSFTGDPPYEQYF	TRBV27	TRBJ2-7	.	.
TGTGCCACCACCAGGGCGAACACTGAAGCTTTCTTT	CATTRANTEAFF	TRBV28	TRBJ1-1	.	.
TGTGCCAGCAGTGAAGTTGGGACAGGGCTTGAAGCTTTCTTT	CASSEVGTGLEAFF	TRBV6-1	TRBJ1-1	TRBD1	.
TGTGCCAGTAGACCCTGGACAGGGGGCGATGAAAAACTGTTTTTT	CASRPWTGGDEKLFF	TRBV19	TRBJ1-4	TRBD1	.
TGTGCCAGCAGCCAAGTGGACTCAGACACAGATACGCAGTATTTT	CASSQVDSDTDTQYF	TRBV4-2	TRBJ2-3	.	once
TGTGCCAGCAGCCACCCGGCAGGGATATCTTATAATGAAAAACTGTTTTTT	CASSHPAGISYNEKLFF	TRBV4-2	TRBJ1-4	.	.
TGTGCCAGCAGCACCGCCGGGTGGGACACTGAAGCTTTCTTT	CASSTAGWDTEAFF	TRBV5-4	TRBJ1-1	.	few
TGTGCCAGCAGTGGTACAGGGAGGGGATGGGCAGCTTTCTTT	CASSGTGRGWAAFF	TRBV6-5	TRBJ1-1	.	.
TGTGCCAGCAGTTCCTCCGGACAGGGATACTACAATGAGCAGTTCTTC	CASSSSGQGYYNEQFF	TRBV6-5	TRBJ2-1	TRBD1	.
TGCGCCAGCAGCCCGCAGGCCAAGTCAGGACTTGGGTTCTTC	CASSPQAKSGLGFF	TRBV4-1	TRBJ2-1	.	.
TGTGCCAGTATGGGGACAGGAGACACCGGGGAGCTGTTTTTT	CASMGTGDTGELFF	TRBV19	TRBJ2-2	TRBD1	.
TGTGCTAGCAGTCTCGGACAGGGTGTCACTGAAGCTTTCTTT	CASSLGQGVTEAFF	TRBV6-5	TRBJ1-1	TRBD1	.
TGTGCCAGCAGCCGGGTTTTAGGGGCGGTCTCCTACGAGCAGTACTTC	CASSRVLGAVSYEQYF	TRBV5-5	TRBJ2-7	.	.
TGTGCCAGCAGCTTGGGTCGAGGCCCTGGCAGTTACGAGCAGTACTTC	CASSLGRGPGSYEQYF	TRBV7-2	TRBJ2-7	.	.
TGTGCCAGCAGCGCGGGGGGACTGCCCAATTCACCCCTCCACTTT	CASSAGGLPNSPLHF	TRBV9	TRBJ1-6	.	.
TGTGCCAGCAGATTGACAGAAGCCACAGATACGCAGTATTTT	CASRLTEATDTQYF	TRBV6-1	TRBJ2-3	.	.
TGTGCCTGGAGTGGACAGGCTGCCAATGGCTACACCTTC	CAWSGQAANGYTF	TRBV30	TRBJ1-2	.	.
TGTGCCAGCAGTGACGGGGGGGCCACAGATACGCAGTATTTT	CASSDGGATDTQYF	TRBV6-4	TRBJ2-3	.	medium-sized
TGTGCCAGCAGCTTTGGACTAGCGGGGGCTCCGAACACCGGGGAGCTGTTTTTT	CASSFGLAGAPNTGELFF	TRBV5-6	TRBJ2-2	TRBD2	.
TGTGCCAGCTCACCTAACAGGGAGCGTGAAGCTTTCTTT	CASSPNREREAFF	TRBV18	TRBJ1-1	.	.
TGTGCCAGCAGTGGACTAGCGGGGGGTTCAGATACGCAGTATTTT	CASSGLAGGSDTQYF	TRBV6-5	TRBJ2-3	TRBD2	.
TGCGCCAGCAGCTTGGCTGTGACAGGGAGGAGGTATGGCTACACCTTC	CASSLAVTGRRYGYTF	TRBV5-1	TRBJ1-2	TRBD1	.
TGTGCCAGCAGCGTAGGGGGGCGGAAGGCCTACTCTGGAAACACCATATATTTT	CASSVGGRKAYSGNTIYF	TRBV9	TRBJ1-3	.	.
TGTGCCAGCCTAGGGACAACTAACTATGGCTACACCTTC	CASLGTTNYGYTF	TRBV28	TRBJ1-2	.	.
TGCGCCAGCAGCTTGGAGCGGGGGCGCCGTAGTTCACCCCTCCACTTT	CASSLERGRRSSPLHF	TRBV5-1	TRBJ1-6	.	few
TGTGCTAGCAGCTTAAACGGGGGGGCGGATACGCAGTATTTT	CASSLNGGADTQYF	TRBV7-7	TRBJ2-3	TRBD2	once
TGTGCCAGCAGCTTTGTTGCGGGGGGGCCCGGGGAGCTGTTTTTT	CASSFVAGGPGELFF	TRBV12-1	TRBJ2-2	.	.
TGTGCTAGTGGTCTTGGTCGAGGGAACGAGCAGTACTTC	CASGLGRGNEQYF	TRBV12-5	TRBJ2-7	.	.